Included here is one T cell receptor (beta chain) sequence, with context. TCRdb's copy holds only in-frame clones and misses some; the assay was immunoSEQ multiplex PCR. The sample records approximately 51,000 clones, 92% being singletons. This sample stems from a study of T cell changes during pregnancy in multiple sclerosis. The sequence came from a female donor with multiple sclerosis, enrolled in a pregnancy study. This specimen consisted of CD4+ T cells from peripheral blood mononuclear cells, obtained after pregnancy.

This CDR3 is CASSLTSGSYEQYF. The CDR3, as DNA: TGTGCCAGCAGCCTGACTAGCGGCTCCTACGAGCAGTACTTC. V and J are TRBV7-8 and TRBJ2-7; 9 nucleotides match TRBD2. Trimming took 5 bases from V and 0 from J; bases not matched to a gene: 2. The CDR3 is 14 amino acids. The germline V gene encodes CDR1 SGHVS and CDR2 FQNEAQ.